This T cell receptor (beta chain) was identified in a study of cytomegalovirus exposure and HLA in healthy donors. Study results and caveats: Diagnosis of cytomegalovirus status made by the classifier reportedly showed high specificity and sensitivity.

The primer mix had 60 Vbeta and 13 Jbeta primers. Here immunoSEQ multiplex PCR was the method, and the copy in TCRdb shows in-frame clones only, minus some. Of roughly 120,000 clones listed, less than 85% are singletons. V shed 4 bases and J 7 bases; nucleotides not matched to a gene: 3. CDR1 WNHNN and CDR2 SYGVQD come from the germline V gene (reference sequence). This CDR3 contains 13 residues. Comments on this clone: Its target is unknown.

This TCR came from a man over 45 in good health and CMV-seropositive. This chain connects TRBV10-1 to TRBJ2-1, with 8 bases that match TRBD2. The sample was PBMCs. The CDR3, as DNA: TGCGCCAGCAGTGCGGGGGGGGAGAATGAGCAGTTCTTC. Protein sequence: CASSAGGENEQFF.